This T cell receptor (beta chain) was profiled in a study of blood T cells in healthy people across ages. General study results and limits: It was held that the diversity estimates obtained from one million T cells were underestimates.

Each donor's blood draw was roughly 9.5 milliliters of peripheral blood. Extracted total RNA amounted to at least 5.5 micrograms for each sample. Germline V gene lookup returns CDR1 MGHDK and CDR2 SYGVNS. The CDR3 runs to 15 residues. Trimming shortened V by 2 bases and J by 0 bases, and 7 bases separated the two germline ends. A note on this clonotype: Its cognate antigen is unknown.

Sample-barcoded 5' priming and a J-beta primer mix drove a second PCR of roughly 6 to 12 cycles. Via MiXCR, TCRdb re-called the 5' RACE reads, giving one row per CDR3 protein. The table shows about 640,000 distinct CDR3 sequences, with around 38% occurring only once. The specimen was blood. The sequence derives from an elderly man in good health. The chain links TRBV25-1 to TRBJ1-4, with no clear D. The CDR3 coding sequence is TGTGCCAGCAGTGAAGAGGGCGCAACTAATGAAAAACTGTTTTTT. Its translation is CASSEEGATNEKLFF.